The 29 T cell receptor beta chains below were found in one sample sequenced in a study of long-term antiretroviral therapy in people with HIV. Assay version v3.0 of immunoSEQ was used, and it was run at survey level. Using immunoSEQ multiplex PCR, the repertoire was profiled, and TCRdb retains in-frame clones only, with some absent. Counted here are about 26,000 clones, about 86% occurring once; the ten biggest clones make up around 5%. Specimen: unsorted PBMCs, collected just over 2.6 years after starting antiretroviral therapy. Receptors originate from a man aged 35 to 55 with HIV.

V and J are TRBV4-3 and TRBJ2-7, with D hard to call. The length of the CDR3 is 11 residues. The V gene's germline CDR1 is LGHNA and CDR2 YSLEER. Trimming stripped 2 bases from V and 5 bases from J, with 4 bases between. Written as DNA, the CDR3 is TGCGCCAGCAGCCAACCCGACGAGCAGTACTTC. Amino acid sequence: CASSQPDEQYF.

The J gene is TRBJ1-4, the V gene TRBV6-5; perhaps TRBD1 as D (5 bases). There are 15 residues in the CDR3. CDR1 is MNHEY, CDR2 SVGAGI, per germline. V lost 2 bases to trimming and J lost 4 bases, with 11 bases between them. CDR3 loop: CASSYAGLFNEKLFF. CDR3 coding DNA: TGTGCCAGCAGTTACGCAGGGCTATTTAATGAAAAACTGTTTTTT.

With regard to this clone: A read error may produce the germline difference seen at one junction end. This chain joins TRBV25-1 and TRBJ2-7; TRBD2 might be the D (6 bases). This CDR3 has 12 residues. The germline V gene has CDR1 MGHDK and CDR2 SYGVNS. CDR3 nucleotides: TGTGCCAGCAGTGGCCAGGGTGTTGGGAGGAACTTC. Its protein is CASSGQGVGRNF.

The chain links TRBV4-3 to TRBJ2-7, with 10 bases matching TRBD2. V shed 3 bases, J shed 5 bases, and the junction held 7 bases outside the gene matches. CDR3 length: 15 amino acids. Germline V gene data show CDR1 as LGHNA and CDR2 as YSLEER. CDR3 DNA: TGCGCCAGCAGCCACGGGACTAGCGCGGAAAACGAGCAGTACTTC. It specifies CASSHGTSAENEQYF.

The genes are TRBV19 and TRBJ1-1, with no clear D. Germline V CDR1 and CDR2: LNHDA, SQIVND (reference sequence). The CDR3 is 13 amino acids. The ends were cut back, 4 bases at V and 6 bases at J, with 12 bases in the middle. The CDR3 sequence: CASSTVFPPEAFF. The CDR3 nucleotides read TGTGCCAGTAGTACAGTATTCCCCCCTGAAGCTTTCTTT.

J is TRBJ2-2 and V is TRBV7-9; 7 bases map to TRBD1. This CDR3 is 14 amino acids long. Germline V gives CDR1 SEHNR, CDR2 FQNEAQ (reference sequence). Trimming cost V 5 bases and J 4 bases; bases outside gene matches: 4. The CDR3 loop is CASSRQGSTGELFF. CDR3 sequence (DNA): TGTGCCAGCAGCCGACAGGGAAGCACCGGGGAGCTGTTTTTT.

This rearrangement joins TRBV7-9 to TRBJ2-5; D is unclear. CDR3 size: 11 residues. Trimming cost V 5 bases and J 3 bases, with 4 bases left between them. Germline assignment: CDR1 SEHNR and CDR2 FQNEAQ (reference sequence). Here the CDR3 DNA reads TGTGCCAGCAGCGCGGAAGAGACCCAGTACTTC. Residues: CASSAEETQYF.

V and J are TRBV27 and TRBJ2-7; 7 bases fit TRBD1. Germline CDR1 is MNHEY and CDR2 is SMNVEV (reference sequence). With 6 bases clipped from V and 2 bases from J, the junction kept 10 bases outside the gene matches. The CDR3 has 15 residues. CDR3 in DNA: TGTGCCAGCAGCCTCCTCGGAGACAGGGCCTACGAGCAGTACTTC. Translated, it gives CASSLLGDRAYEQYF.

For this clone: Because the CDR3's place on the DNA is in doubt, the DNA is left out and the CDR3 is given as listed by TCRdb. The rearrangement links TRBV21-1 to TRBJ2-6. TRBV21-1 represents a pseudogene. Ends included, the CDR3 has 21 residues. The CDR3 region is CASSNRAGSGAVGSGANVLTF.

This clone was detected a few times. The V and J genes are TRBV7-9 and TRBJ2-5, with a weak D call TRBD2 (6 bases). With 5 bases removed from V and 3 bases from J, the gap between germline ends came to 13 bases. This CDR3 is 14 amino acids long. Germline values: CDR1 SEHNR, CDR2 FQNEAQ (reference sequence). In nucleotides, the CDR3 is TGTGCCAGCAGCAGGCAGGGCGGGGAAGAGACCCAGTACTTC. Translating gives CASSRQGGEETQYF. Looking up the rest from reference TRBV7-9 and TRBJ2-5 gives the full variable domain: DTGVSQNPRHKITKRGQNVTFRCDPISEHNRLYWYRQTLGQGPEFLTYFQNEAQLEKSRLLSDRFSAERPKGSFSTLEIQRTEQGDSAMYLCASSRQGGEETQYFGPGTRLLVL.

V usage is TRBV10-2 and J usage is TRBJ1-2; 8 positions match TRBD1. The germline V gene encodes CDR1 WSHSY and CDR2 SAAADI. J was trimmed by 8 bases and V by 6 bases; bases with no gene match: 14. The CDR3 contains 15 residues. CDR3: CASSSLRTGQKGYTF. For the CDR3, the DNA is TGCGCCAGCAGCTCCCTTAGGACAGGGCAGAAAGGCTACACCTTC.

The CDR3 region is CASRTGPSYEQYF. The CDR3 DNA reads as TGTGCCAGCAGAACGGGCCCTTCCTACGAGCAGTACTTC. The rearrangement uses TRBV28 and TRBJ2-7; D not resolved. This CDR3 spans 13 amino acids. CDR1 MDHEN and CDR2 SYDVKM come from the germline V gene. Trimming removed 6 bases at V and 1 base at J, with 10 bases between.

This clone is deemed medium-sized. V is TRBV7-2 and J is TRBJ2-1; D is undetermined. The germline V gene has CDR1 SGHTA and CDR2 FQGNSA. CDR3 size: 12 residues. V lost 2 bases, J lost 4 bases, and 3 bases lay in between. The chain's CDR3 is CASSLLYNEQFF. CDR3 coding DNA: TGTGCCAGCAGCTTATTGTACAATGAGCAGTTCTTC.

The CDR3 sequence: CASSIRGATNEKLFF. The CDR3, as DNA: TGTGCCAGCAGTATCAGGGGGGCAACTAATGAAAAACTGTTTTTT. The genes are TRBV6-5 and TRBJ1-4, with TRBD1 identical over 7 bases. Trimming cost V 5 bases and J 0 bases; bases outside gene matches: 3. Germline values: CDR1 MNHEY, CDR2 SVGAGI. CDR3 length: 15 amino acids.

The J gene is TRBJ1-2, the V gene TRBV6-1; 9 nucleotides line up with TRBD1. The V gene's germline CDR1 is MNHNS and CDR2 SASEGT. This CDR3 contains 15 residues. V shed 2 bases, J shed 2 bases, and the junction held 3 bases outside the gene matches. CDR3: CASSELQGANYGYTF. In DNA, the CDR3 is TGTGCCAGCAGTGAACTACAGGGGGCCAACTATGGCTACACCTTC.

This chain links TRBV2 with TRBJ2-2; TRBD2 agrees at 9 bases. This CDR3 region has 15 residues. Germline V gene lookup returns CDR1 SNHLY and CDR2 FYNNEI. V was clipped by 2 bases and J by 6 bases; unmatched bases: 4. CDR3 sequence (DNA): TGTGCCAGCAGTGAACGGCGGGGGGGCTCCGGGGAGCTGTTTTTT. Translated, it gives CASSERRGGSGELFF.

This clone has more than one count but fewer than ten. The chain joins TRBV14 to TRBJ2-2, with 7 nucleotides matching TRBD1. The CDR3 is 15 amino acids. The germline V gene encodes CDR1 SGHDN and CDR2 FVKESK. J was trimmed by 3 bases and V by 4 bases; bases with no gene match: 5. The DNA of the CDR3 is TGTGCCAGCAGCCGGAACAGGGGCTACACCGGGGAGCTGTTTTTT. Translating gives CASSRNRGYTGELFF.

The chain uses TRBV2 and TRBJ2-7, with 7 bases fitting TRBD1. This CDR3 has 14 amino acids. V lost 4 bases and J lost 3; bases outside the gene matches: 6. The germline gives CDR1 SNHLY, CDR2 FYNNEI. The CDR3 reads CASSATTGSYEQYF. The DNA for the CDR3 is TGTGCCAGCAGTGCGACGACAGGGAGCTACGAGCAGTACTTC.

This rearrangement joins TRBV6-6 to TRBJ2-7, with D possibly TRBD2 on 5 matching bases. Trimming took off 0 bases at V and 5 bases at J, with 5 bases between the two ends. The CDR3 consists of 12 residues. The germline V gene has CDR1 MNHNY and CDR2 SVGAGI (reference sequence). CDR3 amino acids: CASSYSGDEQYF. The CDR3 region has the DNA TGTGCCAGCAGTTACTCGGGAGACGAGCAGTACTTC.

DNA for the CDR3: TGTGCCAGCAGCTTACCCCCTAGCCCCCGCACAGATACGCAGTATTTT. Protein product: CASSLPPSPRTDTQYF. The V gene is TRBV7-8, the J gene TRBJ2-3; the D gene is possibly TRBD2 (5 bases). This CDR3 is built from 16 residues. Germline CDR1 reads SGHVS; CDR2 reads FQNEAQ. The V end was cut by 2 bases, the J end by 1 base, with 13 bases between.

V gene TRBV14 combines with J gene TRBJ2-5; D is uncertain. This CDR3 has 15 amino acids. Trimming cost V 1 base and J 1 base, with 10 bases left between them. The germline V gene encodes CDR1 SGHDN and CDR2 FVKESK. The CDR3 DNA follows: TGTGCCAGCAGCCAAGGCGAGGCCTCCCAAGAGACCCAGTACTTC. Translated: CASSQGEASQETQYF.

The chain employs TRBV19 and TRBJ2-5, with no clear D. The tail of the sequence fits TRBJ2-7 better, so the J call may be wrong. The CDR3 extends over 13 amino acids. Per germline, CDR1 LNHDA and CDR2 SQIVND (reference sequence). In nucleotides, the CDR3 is TGTGCCAGTAGTATCGCCTCCGCGAACGAGCAGTACTTC. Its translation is CASSIASANEQYF.

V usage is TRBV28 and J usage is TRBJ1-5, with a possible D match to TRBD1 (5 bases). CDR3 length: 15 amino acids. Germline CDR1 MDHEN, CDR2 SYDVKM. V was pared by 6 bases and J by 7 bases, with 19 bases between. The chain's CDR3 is CASSHPGTREQPQHF. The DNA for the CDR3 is TGTGCCAGCAGCCACCCCGGGACTAGGGAACAGCCCCAGCATTTT. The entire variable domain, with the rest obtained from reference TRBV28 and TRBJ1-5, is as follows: DVKVTQSSRYLVKRTGEKVFLECVQDMDHENMFWYRQDPGLGLRLIYFSYDVKMKEKGDIPEGYSVSREKKERFSLILESASTNQTSMYLCASSHPGTREQPQHFGDGTRLSIL.

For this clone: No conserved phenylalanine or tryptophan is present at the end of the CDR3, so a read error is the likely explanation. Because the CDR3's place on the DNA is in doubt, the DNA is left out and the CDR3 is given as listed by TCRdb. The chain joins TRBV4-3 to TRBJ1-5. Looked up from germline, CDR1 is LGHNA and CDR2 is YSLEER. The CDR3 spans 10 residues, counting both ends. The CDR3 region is CASSQDPGGV.

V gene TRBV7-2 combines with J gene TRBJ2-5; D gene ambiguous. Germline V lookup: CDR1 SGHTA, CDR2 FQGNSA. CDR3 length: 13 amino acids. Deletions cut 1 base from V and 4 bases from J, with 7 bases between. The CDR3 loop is CASSLGTRETQYF. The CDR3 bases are TGTGCCAGCAGCTTAGGGACCAGAGAGACCCAGTACTTC.

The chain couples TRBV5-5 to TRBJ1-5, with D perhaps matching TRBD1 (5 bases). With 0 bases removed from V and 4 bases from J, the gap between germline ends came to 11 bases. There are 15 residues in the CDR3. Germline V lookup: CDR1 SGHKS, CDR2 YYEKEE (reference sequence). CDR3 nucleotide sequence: TGTGCCAGCAGCTTGGGGGGGGGTTTTAATCAGCCCCAGCATTTT. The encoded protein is CASSLGGGFNQPQHF.

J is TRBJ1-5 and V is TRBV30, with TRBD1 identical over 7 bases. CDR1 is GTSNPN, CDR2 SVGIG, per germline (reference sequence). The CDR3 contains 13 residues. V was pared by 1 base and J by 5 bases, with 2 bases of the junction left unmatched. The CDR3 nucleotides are TGTGCCTGGAGTGGACAGGGCCATCAGCCCCAGCATTTT. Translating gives CAWSGQGHQPQHF.

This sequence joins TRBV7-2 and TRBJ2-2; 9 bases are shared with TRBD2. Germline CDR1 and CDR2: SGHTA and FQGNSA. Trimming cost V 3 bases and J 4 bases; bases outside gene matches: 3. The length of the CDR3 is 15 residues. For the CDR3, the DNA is TGTGCCAGCAGCTTGTTGCGGGAGGGCACCGGGGAGCTGTTTTTT. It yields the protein CASSLLREGTGELFF. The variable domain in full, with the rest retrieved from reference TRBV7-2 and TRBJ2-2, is GAGVSQSPSNKVTEKGKDVELRCDPISGHTALYWYRQSLGQGLEFLIYFQGNSAPDKSGLPSDRFSAERTGGSVSTLTIQRTQQEDSAVYLCASSLLREGTGELFFGEGSRLTVL.

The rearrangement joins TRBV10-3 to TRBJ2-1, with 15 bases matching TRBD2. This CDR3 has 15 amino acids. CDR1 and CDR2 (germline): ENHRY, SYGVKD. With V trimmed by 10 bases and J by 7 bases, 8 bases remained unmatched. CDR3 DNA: TGTGCCACCAACACCGGGACTAGCGGGGGGAATGAGCAGTTCTTC. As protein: CATNTGTSGGNEQFF.